This TCR beta chain was sequenced during a study of T cells in Graves' hyperthyroidism and ophthalmopathy. Regions amplified from RNA transcripts were the TCR beta CDR3 regions. HTBI primers were the set used in a first-round RT-PCR of the TCR CDR3. TCRdb re-derived calls from the multiplex PCR reads in MiXCR, one entry per CDR3 protein. The sample lists 40,000 to 60,000 distinct CDR3 sequences, approximately 58% occurring once. Germline V lookup: CDR1 LNHDA, CDR2 SQIVND (reference sequence). The CDR3 totals 14 residues. V was pared by 1 base and J by 4 bases, with 8 bases between. The sample taken for sequencing was peripheral blood or thyroid tissue (not recorded which). The receptor was isolated from a man between 18 and 35 years old with Graves' hyperthyroidism. This sequence joins TRBV19 and TRBJ1-3; D gene unclear. This CDR3 is CASSIVDGGNTIYF. The DNA for the CDR3 is TGTGCCAGTAGTATAGTAGACGGCGGAAACACCATATATTTT.